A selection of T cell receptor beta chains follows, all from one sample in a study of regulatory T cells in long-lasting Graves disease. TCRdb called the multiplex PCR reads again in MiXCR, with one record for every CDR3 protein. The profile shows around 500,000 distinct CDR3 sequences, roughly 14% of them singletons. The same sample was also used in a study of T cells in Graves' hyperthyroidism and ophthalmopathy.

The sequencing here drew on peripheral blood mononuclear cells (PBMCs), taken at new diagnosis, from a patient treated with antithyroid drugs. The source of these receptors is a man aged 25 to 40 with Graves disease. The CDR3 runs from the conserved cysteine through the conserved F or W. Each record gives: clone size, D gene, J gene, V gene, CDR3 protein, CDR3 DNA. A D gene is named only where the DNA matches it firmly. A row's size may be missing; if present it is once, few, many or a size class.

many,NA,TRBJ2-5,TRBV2,CASSGRGQETQYF,TGTGCCAGCAGCGGGCGCGGTCAAGAGACCCAGTACTTC
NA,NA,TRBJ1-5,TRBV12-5,CASGLVRGPLDSNQPQHF,TGTGCTAGTGGTTTGGTACGGGGACCCTTGGATAGCAATCAGCCCCAGCATTTT
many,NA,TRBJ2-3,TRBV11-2,CASSLGSVGLDTQYF,TGTGCCAGCAGCTTAGGTTCGGTAGGGTTGGATACGCAGTATTTT
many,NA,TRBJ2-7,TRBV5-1,CASSLDGGTYEQYF,TGCGCCAGCAGCTTGGATGGCGGAACCTACGAGCAGTACTTC
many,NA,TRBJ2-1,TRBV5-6,CASTDSDNEQFF,TGTGCCAGCACGGACTCTGACAATGAGCAGTTCTTC
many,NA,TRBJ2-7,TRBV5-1,CASSLGGFEQYF,TGCGCCAGCAGCTTGGGAGGGTTCGAGCAGTACTTC
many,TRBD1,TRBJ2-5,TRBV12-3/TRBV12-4,CASSPTGTGETQYF,TGTGCCAGCAGTCCGACAGGGACGGGAGAGACCCAGTACTTC
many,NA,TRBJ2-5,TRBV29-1,CSVGGTLIGETQYF,TGCAGCGTTGGTGGGACCCTAATTGGAGAGACCCAGTACTTC
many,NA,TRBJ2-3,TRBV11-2,CASSFPSSTDTQYF,TGTGCCAGCAGCTTCCCGAGCAGCACAGATACGCAGTATTTT
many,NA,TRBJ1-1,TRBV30,CAWSVLWGSQAFF,TGTGCCTGGAGTGTACTGTGGGGCAGCCAAGCTTTCTTT